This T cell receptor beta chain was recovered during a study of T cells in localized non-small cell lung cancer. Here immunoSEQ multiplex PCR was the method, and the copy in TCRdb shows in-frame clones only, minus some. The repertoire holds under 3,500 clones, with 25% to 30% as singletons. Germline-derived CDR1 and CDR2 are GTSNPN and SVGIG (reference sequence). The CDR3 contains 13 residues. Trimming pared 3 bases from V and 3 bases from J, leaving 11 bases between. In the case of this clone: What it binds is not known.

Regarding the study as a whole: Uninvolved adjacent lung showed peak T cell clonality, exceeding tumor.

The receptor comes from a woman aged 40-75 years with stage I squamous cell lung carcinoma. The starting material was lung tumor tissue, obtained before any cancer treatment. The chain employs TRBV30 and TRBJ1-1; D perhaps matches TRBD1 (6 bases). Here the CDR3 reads CAWRGAPDTEAFF. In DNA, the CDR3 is TGTGCCTGGAGGGGGGCCCCGGACACTGAAGCTTTCTTT.